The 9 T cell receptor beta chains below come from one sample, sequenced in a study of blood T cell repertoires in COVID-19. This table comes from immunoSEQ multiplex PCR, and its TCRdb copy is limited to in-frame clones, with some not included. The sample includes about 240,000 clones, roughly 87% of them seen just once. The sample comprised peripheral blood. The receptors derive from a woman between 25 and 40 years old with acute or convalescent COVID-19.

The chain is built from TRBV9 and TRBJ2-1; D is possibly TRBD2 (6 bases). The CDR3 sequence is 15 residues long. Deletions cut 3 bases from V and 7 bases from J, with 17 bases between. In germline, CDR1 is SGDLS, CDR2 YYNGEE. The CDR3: CASSDRAGMGNEQFF. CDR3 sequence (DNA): TGTGCCAGCAGCGATAGGGCGGGAATGGGGAATGAGCAGTTCTTC.

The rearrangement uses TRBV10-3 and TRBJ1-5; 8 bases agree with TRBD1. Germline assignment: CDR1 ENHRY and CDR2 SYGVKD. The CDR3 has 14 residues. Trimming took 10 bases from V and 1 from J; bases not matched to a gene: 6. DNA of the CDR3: TGTGCCACCAGCCGGGACAGGAGCAATCAGCCCCAGCATTTT. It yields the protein CATSRDRSNQPQHF.

CDR3 coding DNA: TGTGCCAGCAGCCGAACTCGTCGACAGATCTTCACTGAAGCTTTCTTT. Residues: CASSRTRRQIFTEAFF. This rearrangement joins TRBV7-3 to TRBJ1-1, with D maybe TRBD1 (5 bases). The CDR3 totals 16 residues. The V gene's germline CDR1 is SGHTA and CDR2 FQGTGA. The V and J ends lost 5 bases and 4 bases respectively, with 20 bases between them.

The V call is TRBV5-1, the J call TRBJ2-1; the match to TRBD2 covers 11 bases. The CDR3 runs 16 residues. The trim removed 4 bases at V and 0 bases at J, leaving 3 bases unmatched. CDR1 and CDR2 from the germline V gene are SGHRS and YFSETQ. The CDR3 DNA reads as TGCGCCAGCAGCCTAGCGGGAGGTCGCTCCTACAATGAGCAGTTCTTC. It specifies CASSLAGGRSYNEQFF.

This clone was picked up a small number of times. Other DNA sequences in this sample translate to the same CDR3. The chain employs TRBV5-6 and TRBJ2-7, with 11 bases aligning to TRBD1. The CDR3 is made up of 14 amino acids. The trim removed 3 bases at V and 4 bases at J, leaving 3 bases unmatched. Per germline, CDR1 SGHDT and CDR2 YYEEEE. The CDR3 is CASSSDRGQYEQYF. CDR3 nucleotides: TGTGCCAGCAGCTCGGACAGGGGGCAATACGAGCAGTACTTC.

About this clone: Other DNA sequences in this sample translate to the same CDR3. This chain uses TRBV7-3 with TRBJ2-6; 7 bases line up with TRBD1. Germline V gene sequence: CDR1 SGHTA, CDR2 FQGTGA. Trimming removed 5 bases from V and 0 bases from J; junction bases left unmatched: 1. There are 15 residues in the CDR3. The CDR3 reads CASSPGGSGANVLTF. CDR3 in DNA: TGTGCCAGCAGCCCAGGGGGCTCTGGGGCCAACGTCCTGACTTTC.

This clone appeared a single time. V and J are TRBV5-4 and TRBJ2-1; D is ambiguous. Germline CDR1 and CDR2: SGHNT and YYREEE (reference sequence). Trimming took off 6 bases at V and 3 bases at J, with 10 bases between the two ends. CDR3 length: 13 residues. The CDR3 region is CASTRLDYNEQFF. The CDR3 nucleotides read TGTGCCAGCACCCGGTTAGACTACAATGAGCAGTTCTTC.

The CDR3 DNA follows: TGTGCCAGCAGTTACGGCCAGGGGCCTAGCAATCAGCCCCAGCATTTT. Its protein product is CASSYGQGPSNQPQHF. The chain couples TRBV6-6 to TRBJ1-5; a possible D gene is TRBD1 (6 bases). The CDR3 consists of 16 residues. In germline, CDR1 is MNHNY, CDR2 SVGAGI (reference sequence). The germline V and J ends were trimmed by 2 bases and 0 bases, with 11 bases remaining between them.

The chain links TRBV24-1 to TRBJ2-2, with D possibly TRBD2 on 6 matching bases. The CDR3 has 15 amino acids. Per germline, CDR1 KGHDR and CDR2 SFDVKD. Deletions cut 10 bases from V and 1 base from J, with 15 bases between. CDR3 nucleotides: TGTGCCACTCCCCGCTCTAGCGAGAACACCGGGGAGCTGTTTTTT. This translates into CATPRSSENTGELFF.